This T cell receptor (beta chain) was sequenced for a study of OX40 agonist ivuxolimab in advanced cancers. Study in general: People in dose escalation had one of these cancers: hepatocellular carcinoma, melanoma, renal cell or head and neck cancer.

Measured with immunoSEQ multiplex PCR; TCRdb has only the in-frame clones, and not every one. The table records some 43,000 clones, about 83% of them present only once. The CDR3 sequence is 15 residues long. J gave up 0 bases and V 3 bases, and 4 bases lay outside the gene matches. Germline CDR1 is LNHNV and CDR2 is YYDKDF (reference sequence). Sequences were derived from CD4+ or CD8+ T cells sorted from blood, sampled in a trial of the OX40 agonist ivuxolimab. The receptor comes from an adult with an advanced solid tumor such as melanoma, head and neck, liver or kidney cancer. V gene TRBV15 combines with J gene TRBJ2-7; 8 bases align to TRBD1. CDR3: CATSSDRGASYEQYF. CDR3 nucleotides: TGTGCCACCAGCAGCGACAGGGGAGCCTCCTACGAGCAGTACTTC.